Each of the 13 T cell receptor beta chains below was sequenced from the same sample in a study of OX40 agonist ivuxolimab in advanced cancers. Measured with immunoSEQ multiplex PCR; TCRdb has only the in-frame clones, and not every one. The repertoire holds around 69,000 clones, with about 88% as singletons. Sequences were derived from CD4+ or CD8+ T cells sorted from blood, sampled in a trial of the OX40 agonist ivuxolimab. Source of these receptors: an adult with an advanced solid tumor such as melanoma, head and neck, liver or kidney cancer.

The chain joins TRBV5-1 to TRBJ2-5, with 7 positions matching TRBD2. CDR3 length equals 14 residues. Germline CDR1 is SGHRS and CDR2 is YFSETQ. Trimming removed 4 bases from V and 3 bases from J; junction bases left unmatched: 6. The CDR3 nucleotides read TGCGCCAGCAGCCGATCCCGGGAGGAAGAGACCCAGTACTTC. Amino acids: CASSRSREEETQYF.

The chain recombines TRBV5-1 with TRBJ2-3; D might be TRBD2 (6 bases). Germline lookup yields CDR1 SGHRS and CDR2 YFSETQ. The CDR3 sequence is 15 residues long. Trimming stripped 2 bases from V and 1 base from J, with 11 bases between. The CDR3 reads CASSLTGDRTDTQYF. The CDR3 DNA sequence: TGCGCCAGCAGCTTAACGGGAGACCGCACAGATACGCAGTATTTT. Together with reference TRBV5-1 and TRBJ2-3, the CDR3 gives the full variable domain: KAGVTQTPRYLIKTRGQQVTLSCSPISGHRSVSWYQQTPGQGLQFLFEYFSETQRNKGNFPGRFSGRQFSNSRSEMNVSTLELGDSALYLCASSLTGDRTDTQYFGPGTRLTVL.

This clone was detected only once. The V and J genes are TRBV28 and TRBJ2-1; D remains unclear. Trimming shortened V by 6 bases and J by 7 bases, and 4 bases separated the two germline ends. The length of the CDR3 is 10 residues. Germline V gene lookup returns CDR1 MDHEN and CDR2 SYDVKM. The CDR3 is CASSLNEQFF. The CDR3 region has the DNA TGTGCCAGCAGCTTGAATGAGCAGTTCTTC.

CDR3 loop: CASSGMGAMTDTQYF. The CDR3 DNA is TGTGCCAGCAGCGGCATGGGAGCGATGACAGATACGCAGTATTTT. V is TRBV25-1 and J is TRBJ2-3, with D perhaps matching TRBD2 (5 bases). The CDR3 contains 15 residues. From germline, CDR1 is MGHDK and CDR2 SYGVNS. The germline V and J ends were trimmed by 6 bases and 3 bases, with 16 bases remaining between them.

The chain employs TRBV5-5 and TRBJ1-1; no definite D call. This CDR3 spans 13 amino acids. In germline, CDR1 is SGHKS, CDR2 YYEKEE (reference sequence). V was shortened by 2 bases and J by 7 bases, with 12 bases between the two germline ends. The CDR3 region has the DNA TGTGCCAGCAGCTTAGGGTCGGGTGGTGAAGCTTTCTTT. Its protein is CASSLGSGGEAFF.

The chain links TRBV29-1 to TRBJ1-2; 7 bases are a match to TRBD1. V trimming: 6 bases; J trimming: 2 bases; junction bases outside the gene matches: 6. Looked up from germline, CDR1 is SQVTM and CDR2 is ANQGSEA. The CDR3 is 13 residues long. In nucleotides, the CDR3 is TGCAGCGTGGTGACAGGGAGGAACTATGGCTACACCTTC. Translating gives CSVVTGRNYGYTF.

This chain connects TRBV7-8 to TRBJ1-3; TRBD1 matches 7 bases. The CDR3 extends over 17 amino acids. V lost 5 bases and J lost 4; bases outside the gene matches: 14. Per germline, CDR1 SGHVS and CDR2 FQNEAQ. CDR3 in amino acids: CASSPYRGRGLGNTIYF. The CDR3 DNA sequence: TGTGCCAGCAGCCCTTATCGGGGAAGGGGGCTCGGAAACACCATATATTTT.

The genes are TRBV5-1 and TRBJ2-7; 7 bases are a match to TRBD1. V was clipped by 1 base and J by 6 bases; unmatched bases: 4. The germline V gene encodes CDR1 SGHRS and CDR2 YFSETQ. This CDR3 region has 13 residues. CDR3 in amino acids: CASSLLGGGEQYF. The CDR3 bases are TGCGCCAGCAGCTTGTTAGGGGGCGGCGAGCAGTACTTC. The full variable domain, completed using reference TRBV5-1 and TRBJ2-7, is KAGVTQTPRYLIKTRGQQVTLSCSPISGHRSVSWYQQTPGQGLQFLFEYFSETQRNKGNFPGRFSGRQFSNSRSEMNVSTLELGDSALYLCASSLLGGGEQYFGPGTRLTVT.

The chain combines TRBV27 with TRBJ1-5; 9 bases fit TRBD1. CDR1 is MNHEY, CDR2 SMNVEV, per germline (reference sequence). CDR3 size: 14 residues. With V trimmed by 7 bases and J by 6 bases, 7 bases remained unmatched. Here the CDR3 reads CASTKRQGVQPQHF. CDR3 nucleotide sequence: TGTGCCAGCACCAAAAGACAGGGGGTTCAGCCCCAGCATTTT.

V is TRBV6-1 and J is TRBJ1-1, with TRBD1 as a possible D gene (5 bases). Trimming stripped 8 bases from V and 2 bases from J, with 12 bases between. CDR1 and CDR2 (germline): MNHNS, SASEGT. The CDR3 runs 13 residues. For the CDR3, the DNA is TGTGCCAGCCCCGAGCAGGGTAACACTGAAGCTTTCTTT. Amino acid sequence: CASPEQGNTEAFF.

The chain joins TRBV5-1 to TRBJ2-7; D may be TRBD1 or TRBD2 (6 bases each). The CDR3 totals 14 residues. The V and J ends lost 5 bases and 4 bases respectively, with 16 bases between them. Germline CDR1 SGHRS, CDR2 YFSETQ. CDR3 sequence reads: CASRRGVTAYEQYF. The DNA for the CDR3 is TGCGCCAGCAGGAGGGGGGTAACTGCGTACGAGCAGTACTTC.

The V and J genes are TRBV30 and TRBJ1-2, with 10 bases identical to TRBD1. The CDR3 covers 14 residues. The V segment lost 1 base and the J segment 4 bases; nucleotides outside the gene matches: 3. Germline values: CDR1 GTSNPN, CDR2 SVGIG (reference sequence). The CDR3 loop reads CAWSGQGAVYGYTF. CDR3 DNA sequence: TGTGCCTGGAGTGGACAGGGGGCGGTCTATGGCTACACCTTC.

This rearrangement joins TRBV27 to TRBJ2-7; D is undetermined. The CDR3 is 11 amino acids. The V gene's germline CDR1 is MNHEY and CDR2 SMNVEV (reference sequence). Trimming cost V 2 bases and J 10 bases, with 9 bases left between them. The CDR3 coding sequence is TGTGCCAGCAGTTTAAACGGTCTACAGTACTTC. Residues: CASSLNGLQYF.